Given below is one TCR beta chain in context. Its antigen remains unidentified. Primers: 60 Vbeta forward and 13 Jbeta reverse. Original processing methods: Later analysis identified tens of millions of unique TCR beta chains, about 10 million shared. TCRdb's copy holds only in-frame clones and misses some; the assay was immunoSEQ multiplex PCR. V and J calls and clone size follow that table, whereas D and trimming were derived from the DNA. Among 150,000 to 200,000 clones listed, around four fifths were seen once. This specimen comes from a study of cytomegalovirus exposure and HLA in healthy donors. General study points: Later examination showed HLA-associated TCR beta chains had greater clonal expansion than equally common others. In a later analysis, several top co-occurrence clusters appeared linked to parvovirus B19, influenza, CMV and Epstein-Barr virus.

V lost 2 bases to trimming and J lost 2 bases, with 6 bases between them. The germline V gene has CDR1 LNHDA and CDR2 SQIVND (reference sequence). The CDR3 has 14 residues. The specimen was PBMCs. This chain uses TRBV19 with TRBJ1-4; D call uncertain. The receptor was isolated from a woman aged 50 to 60 in good health and CMV-seronegative. In nucleotides, the CDR3 is TGTGCCAGTAGTATAACGGGGACTAATGAAAAACTGTTTTTT. This codes for CASSITGTNEKLFF.